This T cell receptor (beta chain) was sequenced during a study of cytomegalovirus exposure and HLA in healthy donors. V was pared by 0 bases and J by 6 bases, with 10 bases between. CDR3 length: 14 residues. Germline V lookup: CDR1 KGHSH, CDR2 LQKENI. As concerns this clone: Its antigen is undetermined.

Study results and limitations: Cytomegalovirus-associated status was assigned to roughly 160 TCR beta chains.

The table came from immunoSEQ multiplex PCR; TCRdb's copy has only in-frame clones and leaves some out. The sample contains more than 45,000 clones, about 88% of which appear only once. Sample: PBMCs. The sequence derives from a young woman in good health and CMV-seronegative. This chain joins TRBV18 and TRBJ2-3; D remains unclear. CDR3 nucleotides: TGTGCCAGCTCACCACCCACCTCTGAGGATACGCAGTATTTT. Protein sequence: CASSPPTSEDTQYF.